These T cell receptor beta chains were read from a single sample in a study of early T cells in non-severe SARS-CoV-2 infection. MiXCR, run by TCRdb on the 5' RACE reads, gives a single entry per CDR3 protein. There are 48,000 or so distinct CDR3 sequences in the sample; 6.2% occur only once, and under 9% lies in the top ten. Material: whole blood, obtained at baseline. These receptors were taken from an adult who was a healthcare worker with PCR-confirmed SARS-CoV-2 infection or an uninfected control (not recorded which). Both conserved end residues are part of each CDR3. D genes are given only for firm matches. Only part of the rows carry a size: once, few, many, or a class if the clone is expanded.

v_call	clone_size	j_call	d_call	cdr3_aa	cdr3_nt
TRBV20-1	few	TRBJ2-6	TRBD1	CSAPSSDRDGANVLTF	TGCAGTGCCCCATCCTCCGACAGGGATGGGGCCAACGTCCTGACTTTC
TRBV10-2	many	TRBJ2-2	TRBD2	CASRLAGGDTGELFF	TGCGCCAGCAGATTAGCGGGAGGGGACACCGGGGAGCTGTTTTTT
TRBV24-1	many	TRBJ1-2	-	CATSEYSNYGYTF	TGTGCCACCAGTGAGTACAGCAACTATGGCTACACCTTC
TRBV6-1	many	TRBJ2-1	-	CASSEQSSSTFPNEQFF	TGTGCCAGCAGTGAACAGTCTTCTAGCACTTTCCCCAATGAGCAGTTCTTC
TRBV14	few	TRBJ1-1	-	CASTSGGNTEAFF	TGTGCCAGCACCTCTGGGGGGAACACTGAAGCTTTCTTT
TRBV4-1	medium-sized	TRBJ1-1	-	CASSQAGSTEAFF	TGCGCCAGCAGCCAGGCAGGGAGCACTGAAGCTTTCTTT
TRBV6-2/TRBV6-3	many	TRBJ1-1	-	CASSLRPTGGTEAFF	TGTGCCAGCAGCCTCCGCCCGACAGGCGGAACTGAAGCTTTCTTT
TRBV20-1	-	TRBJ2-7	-	CSARTTGVWEQYF	TGCAGTGCTAGAACTACAGGAGTATGGGAGCAGTACTTC
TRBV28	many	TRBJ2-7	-	CAAGQGRNEQYF	TGTGCCGCGGGGCAGGGAAGGAACGAGCAGTACTTC
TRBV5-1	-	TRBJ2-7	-	CASSLDAHQSSYEQYF	TGCGCCAGCAGCTTGGACGCTCATCAAAGCTCCTACGAGCAGTACTTC
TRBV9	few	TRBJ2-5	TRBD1	CASSETGIPSETQYF	TGTGCCAGCAGCGAGACAGGGATTCCGTCAGAGACCCAGTACTTC
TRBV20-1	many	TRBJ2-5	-	CSARGETGRATQYF	TGCAGTGCCCGGGGGGAGACAGGCCGAGCGACCCAGTACTTC
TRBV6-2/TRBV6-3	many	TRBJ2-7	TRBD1	CASKTGPYEQYF	TGTGCCAGCAAGACAGGGCCCTACGAGCAGTACTTC